Listed below are T cell receptor beta chains from one sample, sequenced in a study of regulatory T cells in long-lasting Graves disease. TCRdb called the multiplex PCR reads again in MiXCR, with one record for every CDR3 protein. The sample holds 200,000 to 250,000 distinct CDR3 sequences, roughly 18% seen once. These data are also associated with another study on T cells in Graves' hyperthyroidism and ophthalmopathy.

The material was peripheral blood mononuclear cells (PBMCs), obtained at new diagnosis, from a patient treated with antithyroid drugs. These receptors came from a woman aged 25-40 years with Graves disease. Both conserved end residues are part of each CDR3. The order of the fields is D gene, clone size, V gene, J gene, CDR3 DNA, CDR3 protein. D genes are given only for firm matches. Clone size is shown for a subset of rows, as once, few, many or a class of expanded clone.

TRBD2,many,TRBV11-3,TRBJ2-1,TGTGCCAGCAGCTTAGATTCGCGGGGGGGGGGTGAGCAGTTCTTC,CASSLDSRGGGEQFF
NA,many,TRBV6-1,TRBJ2-7,TGTGCCAGCAGTGCAATTAGTTTTAGCTCCTACGAGCAGTACTTC,CASSAISFSSYEQYF
TRBD2,NA,TRBV2,TRBJ2-1,TGTGCCAGCAGGAAAGGACTAGCGGGAGGGTACAATGAGCAGTTCTTC,CASRKGLAGGYNEQFF
NA,many,TRBV12-3/TRBV12-4,TRBJ1-3,TGTGCCAGCAGTCATAGCCTCAAAGGGTCTGGAAACACCATATATTTT,CASSHSLKGSGNTIYF
TRBD2,NA,TRBV6-1,TRBJ2-7,TGTGCCAGCAGCCCCGGGGGGACGGAATACGAGCAGTACTTC,CASSPGGTEYEQYF
NA,many,TRBV6-5,TRBJ1-2,TGTGCCAGCAGTTACTCAGGGCAGGGTGAGGGCTACACCTTC,CASSYSGQGEGYTF
TRBD1,many,TRBV11-2,TRBJ1-1,TGTGCCAGCAGAGACCGGGGACAGCTCATGAACACTGAAGCTTTCTTT,CASRDRGQLMNTEAFF
TRBD2,few,TRBV2,TRBJ2-3,TGTGCCAGCAGGAAACTAGCGGGGACTACGCAGTATTTT,CASRKLAGTTQYF
NA,many,TRBV11-1,TRBJ1-2,TGTGCCAGCAGCCCGATGGGAGCCTATGGCTACACCTTC,CASSPMGAYGYTF
NA,many,TRBV9,TRBJ2-7,TGTGCCAGCAGCGTAACCGGGACAAGCTACGAGCAGTACTTC,CASSVTGTSYEQYF
NA,many,TRBV4-2,TRBJ2-5,TGTGCCAGCAGCCAAGATCTAGGATTGGGGGTCCCCCAAGAGACCCAGTACTTC,CASSQDLGLGVPQETQYF
TRBD2,many,TRBV19,TRBJ2-5,TGTGCCAGTAGTATATCCGGCCTTGGCGGGAGACAGACCCAGTACTTC,CASSISGLGGRQTQYF
NA,many,TRBV2,TRBJ2-7,TGTGCCAGCAGGGCAGGGAGAGGCTCCTACGAGCAGTACTTC,CASRAGRGSYEQYF
NA,NA,TRBV30,TRBJ1-5,TGTGCCTGGACTGCAGGAGTTCATAGCAATCAGCCCCAGCATTTT,CAWTAGVHSNQPQHF
NA,many,TRBV20-1,TRBJ1-2,TGCAGTGCTAGAGATCACCAGGGCGGCTATGGCTACACCTTC,CSARDHQGGYGYTF
TRBD1,many,TRBV19,TRBJ1-5,TGTGCCAGTGGTCCTTCCGGGACAGGAGTAAATCAGCCCCAGCATTTT,CASGPSGTGVNQPQHF
NA,many,TRBV27,TRBJ2-7,TGTGCCAGCAGTGTGGCAGGGGCCTACGAGCAGTACTTC,CASSVAGAYEQYF
TRBD1,many,TRBV5-5,TRBJ1-2,TGTGCCAGCAGCTATAGGACAGGGGGCTACTATGGCTACACCTTC,CASSYRTGGYYGYTF
TRBD1,many,TRBV30,TRBJ1-6,TGTGCCTGGACCTCAAACAGGGGCGGGAATTCACCCCTCCACTTT,CAWTSNRGGNSPLHF
NA,few,TRBV20-1,TRBJ2-1,TGCAGTGCTAGGTTCCGGGGTCACAATGAGCAGTTCTTC,CSARFRGHNEQFF
TRBD1,many,TRBV2,TRBJ1-2,TGTGCCAGCAGTGAAATGGGACAGATCAACTATGGCTACACCTTC,CASSEMGQINYGYTF
NA,many,TRBV7-3,TRBJ2-2,TGTGCCAGCAGCTTAAATCCTAACACCGGGGAGCTGTTTTTT,CASSLNPNTGELFF
TRBD1,many,TRBV28,TRBJ1-2,TGTGCCAGCACCCAATCCGGGACAGGGGAGTATGGCTACACCTTC,CASTQSGTGEYGYTF
TRBD2,NA,TRBV11-2,TRBJ2-7,TGTGCCAGCAGCATTACTAGCGGGGGGTACTACGAGCAGTACTTC,CASSITSGGYYEQYF
NA,many,TRBV28,TRBJ1-2,TGTGCCAGCAGTCACGGGACACTTAACTATGGCTACACCTTC,CASSHGTLNYGYTF
TRBD2,many,TRBV20-1,TRBJ2-3,TGCAGTGCTAGAGATTTACTAGCGACTAGCACAGATACGCAGTATTTT,CSARDLLATSTDTQYF
NA,many,TRBV18,TRBJ1-1,TGTGCCAGCTCACCGGGCCCGCAGGGGAACACTGAAGCTTTCTTT,CASSPGPQGNTEAFF
TRBD2,many,TRBV9,TRBJ2-2,TGTGCCAGCAGCGCAGCAGCGGGAGGGGGGACCGGGGAGCTGTTTTTT,CASSAAAGGGTGELFF
NA,many,TRBV28,TRBJ2-7,TGTGCCAGCAGTTTATCAGGGCCGGTCTCCTACGAGCAGTACTTC,CASSLSGPVSYEQYF
NA,few,TRBV27,TRBJ2-7,TGTGCCAGCAGTTTATCGGTCAGCTACGAGCAGTACTTC,CASSLSVSYEQYF
NA,many,TRBV12-3/TRBV12-4,TRBJ1-1,TGTGCCAGCAGTTTTGGGGACAACAGGGACACTGAAGCTTTCTTT,CASSFGDNRDTEAFF
NA,many,TRBV12-3/TRBV12-4,TRBJ1-2,TGTGCCAGCAGTCTCTCGGAGGCGGGTCCCCTTAACTATGGCTACACCTTC,CASSLSEAGPLNYGYTF
TRBD2,many,TRBV28,TRBJ2-3,TGTGCCAGCAGTGATACTAGCGGGAGGGCAGCAGATACGCAGTATTTT,CASSDTSGRAADTQYF
NA,NA,TRBV3-1,TRBJ1-2,TGTGCCAGCAGCCGCCGGAAGGGTTCTAACTATGGCTACACCTTC,CASSRRKGSNYGYTF
TRBD1,many,TRBV2,TRBJ1-1,TGTGCCAGCAGAGACAGGGCGGGTACTGAAGCTTTCTTT,CASRDRAGTEAFF
NA,many,TRBV2,TRBJ1-4,TGCGCCAGCAGCCAAGTGGCCGGGGCTAATGAAAAACTGTTTTTT,CASSQVAGANEKLFF
NA,many,TRBV3-1,TRBJ1-4,TGTGCCAGCAGCCAAGAAGTGGCTACTAATGAAAAACTGTTTTTT,CASSQEVATNEKLFF
TRBD2,NA,TRBV20-1,TRBJ2-3,TGCAGTGCTCCCCTCCCGGGGGGGGGGGGGCACACAGATACGCAGTATTTT,CSAPLPGGGGHTDTQYF
NA,many,TRBV14,TRBJ2-1,TGTGCCAGCAGCCGAAGCGACCGAACTGATGAGCAGTTCTTC,CASSRSDRTDEQFF
TRBD1,many,TRBV6-2/TRBV6-3,TRBJ1-2,TGTGCCAGCAGAGGGACAGCCTATGGCTACACCTTC,CASRGTAYGYTF
NA,few,TRBV12-3/TRBV12-4,TRBJ1-3,TGTGCCAGCAGTTTAACGGGCGCGGGAGACACCATATATTTT,CASSLTGAGDTIYF
NA,NA,TRBV30,TRBJ1-4,TGTGCCTGGAGTATGGGACACGGTAATGAAAAACTGTTTTTT,CAWSMGHGNEKLFF
TRBD1,many,TRBV12-3/TRBV12-4,TRBJ2-7,TGTGCCAGCAGCCAGAAAACGGGACAGGGGACGCGTGAGCAGTACTTC,CASSQKTGQGTREQYF